The 2 T cell receptor beta chains presented below share a single source sample, sequenced in a study of blood T cell repertoires in COVID-19. Sequencing used immunoSEQ multiplex PCR; TCRdb keeps in-frame clones, though not all of them. The sample carries about 230,000 clones, around 89% recorded once. The sample was peripheral blood. The origin of the receptors is a man aged 30 to 45 with COVID-19, enrolled during active disease.

The chain's CDR3 is CASSFGGVTGNTIYF. For the CDR3, the DNA is TGTGCCAGCAGTTTTGGAGGGGTTACTGGAAACACCATATATTTT. This sequence joins TRBV6-6 and TRBJ1-3, with D possibly being TRBD1 (5 bases). The CDR3 is 15 residues long. The ends were cut back, 4 bases at V and 2 bases at J, with 12 bases in the middle. Germline loops: CDR1 MNHNY, CDR2 SVGAGI (reference sequence).

J is TRBJ1-5 and V is TRBV7-2; the match to TRBD1 covers 7 bases. CDR1 is SGHTA, CDR2 FQGNSA, per germline. J gave up 6 bases and V 5 bases, and 4 bases lay outside the gene matches. The CDR3 runs 13 residues. The CDR3 reads CASSPQGTQPQHF. In nucleotides, the CDR3 is TGTGCCAGCAGCCCACAGGGGACTCAGCCCCAGCATTTT.